Listed below are T cell receptor beta chains from one sample, sequenced in a study of T-cell memory formation after mild COVID-19. Each CDR3 protein gets one entry after TCRdb re-called the 5' RACE reads with MiXCR. The table shows 200,000 or so distinct CDR3 sequences, with roughly 10% occurring only once. Sequenced sample: PBMCs or a T cell subset sorted from them (not recorded which). The receptors come from a man aged 18 to 29 who had mild COVID-19 (a few samples of this study predate the infection). Cell type and time point are not known. CDR3s include the opening cysteine and the closing phenylalanine or tryptophan. The order of the fields is clone size, D gene, J gene, V gene, CDR3 DNA, CDR3 protein. A D gene is named only where the DNA matches it firmly. A clone size is listed for some rows: how often the clone was seen (once, few, many), or a class if it is expanded.

.,.,TRBJ2-1,TRBV7-2,TGTGCCAGCAGCAAGGACTGGGGGAATGAGCAGTTCTTC,CASSKDWGNEQFF
.,TRBD1,TRBJ2-5,TRBV5-1,TGCGCCAGCAGCTTTGGTACAGGGGGAGTTCAAGAGACCCAGTACTTC,CASSFGTGGVQETQYF
few,TRBD1,TRBJ2-3,TRBV29-1,TGCAGCGTCGACAGGGTAGGGTCGGCAGATACGCAGTATTTT,CSVDRVGSADTQYF
few,.,TRBJ1-5,TRBV18,TGTGCCAGCTCACCGTCTACGGGAAACAATCAGCCCCAGCATTTT,CASSPSTGNNQPQHF
few,TRBD1,TRBJ1-5,TRBV12-3/TRBV12-4,TGTGCCAGCAGTCCCACCGGGACAGGGATCCAGCCCCAGCATTTT,CASSPTGTGIQPQHF
.,.,TRBJ2-3,TRBV5-4,TGTGCCAGCATCCCGGGGGCAGGAGGGGGCACAGATACGCAGTATTTT,CASIPGAGGGTDTQYF
.,TRBD2,TRBJ2-3,TRBV20-1,TGCAGTGCTGAGAGGAAAGCGGGGGGCCGGGATACGCAGTATTTT,CSAERKAGGRDTQYF
.,.,TRBJ1-5,TRBV5-6,TGTGCCAGCAGCCACCTCCAAGCAGGGGATCAGCCCCAGCATTTT,CASSHLQAGDQPQHF
.,TRBD2,TRBJ2-1,TRBV7-3,TGTGCCAGCAGCTTCCTTAGCGGGGCCTCCTACAATGAGCAGTTCTTC,CASSFLSGASYNEQFF
few,.,TRBJ1-1,TRBV20-1,TGCAGTGCAACCGACAACACTGAAGCTTTCTTT,CSATDNTEAFF
many,TRBD1,TRBJ1-1,TRBV6-6,TGTGCCAGCAGTGGGGGACAGGGCACGGCTTTCTTT,CASSGGQGTAFF
many,TRBD2,TRBJ2-1,TRBV2,TGTGCCAGCTCCCGGCGGGGGGTTTACAATGAGCAGTTCTTC,CASSRRGVYNEQFF
.,.,TRBJ2-5,TRBV7-9,TGTGCCAGCAGCTTAGGTGCGGTGGAGACCCAGTACTTC,CASSLGAVETQYF
many,.,TRBJ2-5,TRBV7-8,TGTGCCAGCAGCCCCCGCTTGCTAGAGACCCAGTACTTC,CASSPRLLETQYF
few,.,TRBJ1-5,TRBV12-3/TRBV12-4,TGTGCCAGCAGTACACAGGCTTTCGATCAGCCCCAGCATTTT,CASSTQAFDQPQHF
many,.,TRBJ1-5,TRBV7-9,TGTGCCAGCAGCTGGGATTTCAATCAGCCCCAGCATTTT,CASSWDFNQPQHF